This T cell receptor beta chain was retrieved from a study of Graves' ophthalmopathy and Graves' hyperthyroidism. There are many counts of this clonotype. The authors amplified TCR beta CDR3 regions from RNA transcripts. A first-round RT-PCR used HTBI primers, followed by a second-round multiplex PCR. TCRdb re-derived calls from the multiplex PCR reads in MiXCR, one entry per CDR3 protein. The sample has over a million distinct CDR3 sequences, less than 45% seen once. Ages of hyperthyroidism patients ran from 18 to 65, and their diagnoses were new, under 2 months' duration. The V end was cut by 4 bases, the J end by 7 bases, with 11 bases between. Germline lookup yields CDR1 MGHDK and CDR2 SYGVNS. The CDR3 consists of 13 residues.

Sequenced input: peripheral blood or thyroid tissue (not recorded which). This TCR was recovered from an adult man with Graves' hyperthyroidism. The rearrangement uses TRBV25-1 and TRBJ1-5; D might be TRBD1 (5 bases). The CDR3 DNA follows: TGTGCCAGCAGTGGTACCTGGGGGCAGCCCCAGCATTTT. Amino acid sequence: CASSGTWGQPQHF. Together with reference TRBV25-1 and TRBJ1-5, the CDR3 gives the full variable domain: EADIYQTPRYLVIGTGKKITLECSQTMGHDKMYWYQQDPGMELHLIHYSYGVNSTEKGDLSSESTVSRIRTEHFPLTLESARPSHTSQYLCASSGTWGQPQHFGDGTRLSIL.